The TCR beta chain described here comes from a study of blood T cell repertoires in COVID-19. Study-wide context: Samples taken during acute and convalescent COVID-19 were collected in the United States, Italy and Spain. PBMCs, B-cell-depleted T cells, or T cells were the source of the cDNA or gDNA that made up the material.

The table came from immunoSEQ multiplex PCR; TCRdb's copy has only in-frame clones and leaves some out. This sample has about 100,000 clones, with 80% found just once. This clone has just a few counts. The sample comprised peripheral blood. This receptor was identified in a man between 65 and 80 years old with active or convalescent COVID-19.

Here the CDR3 reads CAWSTNTGELFF. The CDR3 bases are TGTGCCTGGAGTACTAACACCGGGGAGCTGTTTTTT. V and J are TRBV30 and TRBJ2-2; D unresolved. CDR1 is GTSNPN, CDR2 SVGIG, per germline (reference sequence). This CDR3 region has 12 residues. The germline V and J ends were trimmed by 2 bases and 2 bases, with 3 bases remaining between them.